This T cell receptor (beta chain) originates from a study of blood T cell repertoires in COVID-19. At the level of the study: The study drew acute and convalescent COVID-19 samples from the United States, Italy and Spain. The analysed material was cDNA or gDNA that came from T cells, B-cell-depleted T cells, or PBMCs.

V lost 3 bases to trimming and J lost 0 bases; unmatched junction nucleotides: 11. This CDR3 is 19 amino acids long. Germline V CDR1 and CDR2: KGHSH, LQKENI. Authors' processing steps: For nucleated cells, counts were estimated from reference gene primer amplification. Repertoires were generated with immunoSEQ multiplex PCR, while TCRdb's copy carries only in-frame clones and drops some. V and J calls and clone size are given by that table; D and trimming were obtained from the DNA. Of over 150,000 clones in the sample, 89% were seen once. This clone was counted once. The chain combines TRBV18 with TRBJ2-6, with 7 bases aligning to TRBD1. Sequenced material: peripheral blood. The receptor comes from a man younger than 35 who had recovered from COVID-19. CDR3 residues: CASSPRNRDRRSGANVLTF. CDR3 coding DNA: TGTGCCAGCTCACCTCGTAACCGGGACAGACGCTCTGGGGCCAACGTCCTGACTTTC.